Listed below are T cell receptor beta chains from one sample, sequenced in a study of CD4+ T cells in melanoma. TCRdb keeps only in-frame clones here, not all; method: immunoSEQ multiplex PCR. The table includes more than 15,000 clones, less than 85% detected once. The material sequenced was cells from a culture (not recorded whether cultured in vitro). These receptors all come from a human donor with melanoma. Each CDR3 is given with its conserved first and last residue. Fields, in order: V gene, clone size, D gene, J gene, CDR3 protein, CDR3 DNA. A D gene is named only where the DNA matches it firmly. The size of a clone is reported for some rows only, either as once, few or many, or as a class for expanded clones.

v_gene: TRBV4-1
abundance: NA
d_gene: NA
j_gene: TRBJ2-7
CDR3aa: CASSQRGLPQAYEQYF
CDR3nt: TGCGCCAGCAGCCAAAGGGGGTTACCTCAAGCCTACGAGCAGTACTTC

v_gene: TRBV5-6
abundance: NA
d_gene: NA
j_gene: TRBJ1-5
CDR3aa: CASSLEGREGSNQPQHF
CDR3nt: TGTGCCAGCAGCTTGGAGGGCAGGGAAGGGAGCAATCAGCCCCAGCATTTT

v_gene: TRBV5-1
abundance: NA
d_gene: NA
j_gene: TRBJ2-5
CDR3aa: CASSRQVSIETQYF
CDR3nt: TGCGCCAGCAGCAGACAGGTTTCGATCGAGACCCAGTACTTC

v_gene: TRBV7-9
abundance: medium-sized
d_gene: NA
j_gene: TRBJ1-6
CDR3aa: CASSLGGARNSPLHF
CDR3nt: TGTGCCAGCAGCTTAGGGGGCGCCCGTAATTCACCCCTCCACTTT

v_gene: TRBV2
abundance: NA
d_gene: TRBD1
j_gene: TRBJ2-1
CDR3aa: CASSDTGVNEQFF
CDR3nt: TGTGCCAGCAGTGATACAGGGGTCAATGAGCAGTTCTTC

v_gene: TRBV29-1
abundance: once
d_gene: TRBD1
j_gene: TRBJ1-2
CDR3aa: CSVGGSIGQGAFGYTF
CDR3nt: TGCAGCGTTGGGGGGAGTATTGGGCAGGGGGCCTTTGGCTACACCTTC

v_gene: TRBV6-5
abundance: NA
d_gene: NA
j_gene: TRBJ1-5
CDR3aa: CASSASADSNQPQHF
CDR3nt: TGTGCCAGCAGTGCTTCAGCAGATAGCAATCAGCCCCAGCATTTT

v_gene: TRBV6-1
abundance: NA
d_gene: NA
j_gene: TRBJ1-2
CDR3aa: CASSPRGRYGYTF
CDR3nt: TGTGCCAGCAGTCCCAGGGGTCGGTATGGCTACACCTTC

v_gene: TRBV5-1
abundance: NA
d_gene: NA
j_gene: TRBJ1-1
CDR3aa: CASSPSQMNTEAFF
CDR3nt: TGCGCCAGCAGCCCCTCACAGATGAACACTGAAGCTTTCTTT

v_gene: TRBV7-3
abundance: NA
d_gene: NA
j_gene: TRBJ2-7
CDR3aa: CASSLYLGHEQYF
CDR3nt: TGTGCCAGCAGCTTATATCTGGGTCACGAGCAGTACTTC

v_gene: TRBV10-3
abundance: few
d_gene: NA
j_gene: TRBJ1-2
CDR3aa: CAISESGYGYTF
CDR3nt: TGTGCCATCAGTGAGTCGGGCTATGGCTACACCTTC

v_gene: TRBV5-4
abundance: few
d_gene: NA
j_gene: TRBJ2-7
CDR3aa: CASSAPGMSYEQYF
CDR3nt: TGTGCCAGCAGCGCTCCGGGCATGTCCTACGAGCAGTACTTC

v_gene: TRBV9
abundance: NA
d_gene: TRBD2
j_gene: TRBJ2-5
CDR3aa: CASSVGGGQETQYF
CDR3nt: TGTGCCAGCAGCGTAGGGGGGGGGCAAGAGACCCAGTACTTC

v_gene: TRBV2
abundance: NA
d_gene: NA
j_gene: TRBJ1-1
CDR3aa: CASSGGAAEAFF
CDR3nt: TGTGCCAGCAGTGGGGGCGCGGCTGAAGCTTTCTTT

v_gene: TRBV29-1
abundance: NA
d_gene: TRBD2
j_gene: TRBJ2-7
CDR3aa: CSATGGGHEQYF
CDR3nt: TGCAGCGCCACGGGGGGAGGTCACGAGCAGTACTTC

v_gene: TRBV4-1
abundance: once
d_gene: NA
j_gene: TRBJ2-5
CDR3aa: CASGKDRNQETQYF
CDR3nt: TGCGCCAGCGGGAAGGACAGAAACCAAGAGACCCAGTACTTC

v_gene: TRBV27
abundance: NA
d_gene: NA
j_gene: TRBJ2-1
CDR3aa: CASSSKGGSYNEQFF
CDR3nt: TGTGCCAGCAGTTCTAAGGGGGGGTCCTACAATGAGCAGTTCTTC

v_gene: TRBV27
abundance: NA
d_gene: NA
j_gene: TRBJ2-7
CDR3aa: CASSLISQGIYEQYF
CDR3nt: TGTGCCAGCAGTTTAATTTCACAGGGTATCTACGAGCAGTACTTC

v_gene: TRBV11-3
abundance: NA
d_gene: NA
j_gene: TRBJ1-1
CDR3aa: CASSFRSGRGGTEAFF
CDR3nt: TGTGCCAGCAGCTTTCGGTCGGGAAGAGGTGGCACTGAAGCTTTCTTT

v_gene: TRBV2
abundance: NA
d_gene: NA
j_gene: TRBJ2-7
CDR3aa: CASQTYEQYF
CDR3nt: TGTGCCAGCCAGACCTACGAGCAGTACTTC

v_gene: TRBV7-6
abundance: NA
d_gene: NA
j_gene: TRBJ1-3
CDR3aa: CASSWGGQSGNTIYF
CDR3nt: TGTGCCAGCAGCTGGGGGGGGCAATCAGGAAACACCATATATTTT

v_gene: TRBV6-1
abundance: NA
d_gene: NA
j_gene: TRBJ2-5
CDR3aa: CASSETSRQTQYF
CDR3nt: TGTGCCAGCAGTGAAACTAGTCGTCAGACCCAGTACTTC

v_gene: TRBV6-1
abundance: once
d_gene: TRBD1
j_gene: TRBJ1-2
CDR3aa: CASSEASGQGGVTF
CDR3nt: TGTGCCAGCAGTGAAGCTTCGGGACAGGGAGGAGTCACCTTC

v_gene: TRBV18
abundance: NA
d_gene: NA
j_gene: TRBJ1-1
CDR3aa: CASSPPNRGNTEAFF
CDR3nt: TGTGCCAGCTCACCACCGAACAGAGGGAACACTGAAGCTTTCTTT

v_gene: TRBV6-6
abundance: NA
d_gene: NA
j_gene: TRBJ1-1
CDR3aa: CASSLPQLNTEAFF
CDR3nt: TGTGCCAGCAGTCTACCTCAACTGAACACTGAAGCTTTCTTT

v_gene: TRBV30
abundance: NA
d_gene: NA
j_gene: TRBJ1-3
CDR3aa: CAWSVEGNTIYF
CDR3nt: TGTGCCTGGAGTGTGGAGGGAAACACCATATATTTT

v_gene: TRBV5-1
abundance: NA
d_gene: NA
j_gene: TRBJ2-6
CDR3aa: CASSLGQSLSAGANVLTF
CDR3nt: TGCGCCAGCAGCTTGGGACAGAGCCTATCGGCTGGGGCCAACGTCCTGACTTTC

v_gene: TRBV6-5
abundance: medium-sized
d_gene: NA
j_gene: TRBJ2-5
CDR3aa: CASSPGVGGRETQYF
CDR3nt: TGTGCCAGCAGTCCTGGTGTTGGGGGGCGGGAGACCCAGTACTTC

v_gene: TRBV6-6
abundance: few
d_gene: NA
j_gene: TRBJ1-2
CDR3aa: CASTIKGVGDYGYTF
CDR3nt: TGTGCCAGCACTATAAAGGGGGTAGGGGACTATGGCTACACCTTC

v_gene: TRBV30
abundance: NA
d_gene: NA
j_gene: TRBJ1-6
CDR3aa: CAWSRNNGSPLHF
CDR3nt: TGTGCCTGGAGTAGGAACAACGGCTCACCCCTCCACTTT

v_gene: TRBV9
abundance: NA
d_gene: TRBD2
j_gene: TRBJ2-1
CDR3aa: CASSEGLAVYNEQFF
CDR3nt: TGTGCCAGCAGCGAGGGACTAGCGGTTTACAATGAGCAGTTCTTC

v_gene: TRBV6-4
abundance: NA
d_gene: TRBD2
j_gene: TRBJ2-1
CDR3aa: CASAGLSGGPYNEQFF
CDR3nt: TGTGCCAGTGCCGGACTAAGCGGGGGGCCCTACAATGAGCAGTTCTTC

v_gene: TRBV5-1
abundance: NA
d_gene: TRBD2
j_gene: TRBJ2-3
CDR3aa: CASSGPGTSASLDTQYF
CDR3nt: TGCGCCAGCAGCGGTCCCGGGACTAGCGCCTCCCTAGATACGCAGTATTTT

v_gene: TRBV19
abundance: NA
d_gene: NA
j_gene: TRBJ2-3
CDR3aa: CASSLHGGSSTDTQYF
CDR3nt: TGTGCCAGTAGTCTACACGGGGGCTCGAGCACAGATACGCAGTATTTT

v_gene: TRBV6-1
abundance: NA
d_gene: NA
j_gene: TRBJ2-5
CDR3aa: CASSAGGPTLETQYF
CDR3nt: TGTGCCAGCAGTGCCGGGGGGCCAACGTTGGAGACCCAGTACTTC

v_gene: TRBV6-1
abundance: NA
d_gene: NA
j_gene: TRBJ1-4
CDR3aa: CASSEFLRGGTNEKLFF
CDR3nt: TGTGCCAGCAGTGAATTTTTGAGGGGCGGGACTAATGAAAAACTGTTTTTT

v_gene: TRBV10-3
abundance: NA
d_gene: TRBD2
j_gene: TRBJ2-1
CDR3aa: CAISPAGGFGEQFF
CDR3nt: TGTGCCATCAGTCCAGCGGGGGGGTTCGGTGAGCAGTTCTTC

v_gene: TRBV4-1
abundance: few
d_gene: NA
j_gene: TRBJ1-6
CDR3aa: CASSRGNSPLHF
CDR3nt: TGCGCCAGCAGCCGGGGGAATTCACCCCTCCACTTT

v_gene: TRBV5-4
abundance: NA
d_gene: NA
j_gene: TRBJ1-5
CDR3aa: CASSAQGSSQPQHF
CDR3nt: TGTGCCAGCAGCGCCCAGGGGAGTAGTCAGCCCCAGCATTTT

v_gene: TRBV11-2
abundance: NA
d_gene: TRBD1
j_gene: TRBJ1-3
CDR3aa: CASRRLQGGTGNTIYF
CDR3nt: TGTGCCAGCAGGCGACTACAGGGGGGAACTGGAAACACCATATATTTT

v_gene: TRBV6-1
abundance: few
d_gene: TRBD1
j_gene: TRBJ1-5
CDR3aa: CASSEDRDQPQHF
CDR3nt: TGTGCCAGCAGTGAGGACAGGGATCAGCCCCAGCATTTT

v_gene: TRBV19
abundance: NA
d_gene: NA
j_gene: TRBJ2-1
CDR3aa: CASSISGVGEQFF
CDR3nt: TGTGCCAGTAGTATTTCCGGGGTCGGCGAGCAGTTCTTC

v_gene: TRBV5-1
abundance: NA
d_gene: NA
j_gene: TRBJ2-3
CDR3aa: CASSLKGLADTQYF
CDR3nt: TGCGCCAGCAGCTTGAAGGGGTTGGCAGATACGCAGTATTTT

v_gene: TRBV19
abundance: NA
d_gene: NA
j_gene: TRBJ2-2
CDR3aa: CASSRQGLNTGELFF
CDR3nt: TGTGCCAGTAGTAGACAGGGACTGAACACCGGGGAGCTGTTTTTT

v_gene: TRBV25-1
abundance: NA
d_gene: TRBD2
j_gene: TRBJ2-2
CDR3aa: CASSELRGMNTGELFF
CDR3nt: TGTGCCAGCAGTGAACTGCGGGGGATGAACACCGGGGAGCTGTTTTTT

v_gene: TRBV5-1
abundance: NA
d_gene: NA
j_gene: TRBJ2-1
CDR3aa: CASSLQSGYGVNEQFF
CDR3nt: TGCGCCAGCAGCTTACAATCGGGGTATGGTGTCAATGAGCAGTTCTTC

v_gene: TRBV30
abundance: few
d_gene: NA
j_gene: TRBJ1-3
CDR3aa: CAWSASPGNTIYF
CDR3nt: TGTGCCTGGAGTGCAAGTCCGGGAAACACCATATATTTT

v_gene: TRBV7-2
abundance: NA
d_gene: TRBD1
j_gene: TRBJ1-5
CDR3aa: CASSLQGGNQPQHF
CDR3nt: TGTGCCAGCAGCTTACAGGGGGGAAATCAGCCCCAGCATTTT